The rows below give T cell receptor beta chains drawn from one sample of a study of shared clonotypes between healthy human individuals. The protocol was immunoSEQ multiplex PCR, while the TCRdb copy is restricted to in-frame clones and leaves out a portion. The sample shows over 75,000 clones, almost 70% of them seen only once. Material: memory CD8+ T cells sorted from blood. All receptors derive from a young man in good health. Both conserved end residues are part of each CDR3. D genes are given only for firm matches. The size entry is marked missing in some rows and otherwise reads once, few, many or a size class.

V gene: TRBV7-9
clone size: few
J gene: TRBJ1-2
D gene: NA
CDR3 DNA: TGTGCCAGCAGCCCTACTAAGAGCGGGACACATAACTATGGCTACACCTTC
CDR3 protein: CASSPTKSGTHNYGYTF

V gene: TRBV11-3
clone size: NA
J gene: TRBJ2-1
D gene: NA
CDR3 DNA: TGTGCCAGCAGCCGTAATCAGCATGAGCAGTTCTTC
CDR3 protein: CASSRNQHEQFF

V gene: TRBV7-9
clone size: NA
J gene: TRBJ2-7
D gene: TRBD2
CDR3 DNA: TGTGCCAGCAGCTTAGTAGATAGCGGGAGTTACGAGCAGTACTTC
CDR3 protein: CASSLVDSGSYEQYF

V gene: TRBV5-4
clone size: NA
J gene: TRBJ2-7
D gene: NA
CDR3 DNA: TGTGCCAGCAGCTCCGGGACACGCGAGCAGTACTTC
CDR3 protein: CASSSGTREQYF

V gene: TRBV7-7
clone size: NA
J gene: TRBJ2-7
D gene: NA
CDR3 DNA: TGTGCTAGCAGCTTAGCGCAACAGGGTTTCGGCTACGAGCAGTACTTC
CDR3 protein: CASSLAQQGFGYEQYF

V gene: TRBV5-4
clone size: NA
J gene: TRBJ1-5
D gene: TRBD1
CDR3 DNA: TGCGCCAGCAGCCACGGGACAGGGTTCCGCCAGCCCCAGCATTTT
CDR3 protein: CASSHGTGFRQPQHF

V gene: TRBV7-6
clone size: NA
J gene: TRBJ2-7
D gene: TRBD2
CDR3 DNA: TGTGCCAGCAGCCCGGTAGCCGGGAGGGCGCACGAGCAGTACTTC
CDR3 protein: CASSPVAGRAHEQYF

V gene: TRBV15
clone size: NA
J gene: TRBJ1-1
D gene: NA
CDR3 DNA: TGTGCCACCAGCAGAGGTCGTCAGTTCCCTGAAGCTTTCTTT
CDR3 protein: CATSRGRQFPEAFF

V gene: TRBV7-6
clone size: NA
J gene: TRBJ2-7
D gene: NA
CDR3 DNA: TGTGCCAGCAGCGCATCAGGGGGGACCTTCTCCTACGAGCAGTACTTC
CDR3 protein: CASSASGGTFSYEQYF

V gene: TRBV29-1
clone size: NA
J gene: TRBJ1-1
D gene: NA
CDR3 DNA: TGCGGGGGGGACACTTCGAACACTGAAGCTTTCTTT
CDR3 protein: CGGDTSNTEAFF

V gene: TRBV7-6
clone size: NA
J gene: TRBJ2-3
D gene: TRBD2
CDR3 DNA: TGTGCCAGCAGTTGGACTAGCGGGACCGCAGATACGCAGTATTTT
CDR3 protein: CASSWTSGTADTQYF

V gene: TRBV4-1
clone size: few
J gene: TRBJ1-2
D gene: NA
CDR3 DNA: TGCGCCAGCAGCCAGCAGACAGTGAGTGTAAGATATGGCTACACCTTC
CDR3 protein: CASSQQTVSVRYGYTF

V gene: TRBV5-6
clone size: NA
J gene: TRBJ1-1
D gene: NA
CDR3 DNA: TGTGCCAGCAGCTTGGTTGGGGCAGTTACTGAAGCTTTCTTT
CDR3 protein: CASSLVGAVTEAFF

V gene: TRBV5-1
clone size: NA
J gene: TRBJ2-1
D gene: TRBD2
CDR3 DNA: TGCGCCAGCAGCTTGAAGCGGGAGGGCCTTTTAAATGAGCAGTTCTTC
CDR3 protein: CASSLKREGLLNEQFF

V gene: TRBV5-4
clone size: once
J gene: TRBJ2-1
D gene: TRBD2
CDR3 DNA: TGTGCCAGCAGCTTGGCCCAGGGACTAGCGGGAGTGGTAAATGAGCAGTTCTTC
CDR3 protein: CASSLAQGLAGVVNEQFF

V gene: TRBV28
clone size: NA
J gene: TRBJ1-2
D gene: NA
CDR3 DNA: TGTGCCAGCAGTTTATACTCCGCTGAAGGCTACACCTTC
CDR3 protein: CASSLYSAEGYTF

V gene: TRBV30
clone size: NA
J gene: TRBJ2-7
D gene: TRBD1
CDR3 DNA: TGTGCCTGGAGTGTAAAGGGACAGGGGTTCAACGAGCAGTACTTC
CDR3 protein: CAWSVKGQGFNEQYF

V gene: TRBV9
clone size: many
J gene: TRBJ2-1
D gene: TRBD2
CDR3 DNA: TGTGCCAGCAGCTCCGGACTAGCGGGGGAGAATGAGCAGTTCTTC
CDR3 protein: CASSSGLAGENEQFF

V gene: TRBV25-1
clone size: once
J gene: TRBJ2-1
D gene: NA
CDR3 DNA: TGTGCCAGCAGTGAATCCCCCCGCGGCGGCATTAACTACAATGAGCAGTTCTTC
CDR3 protein: CASSESPRGGINYNEQFF

V gene: TRBV6-6
clone size: once
J gene: TRBJ2-1
D gene: NA
CDR3 DNA: TGTGCCAGCACCCCCGTAACTACATCGACTCTTTCTGAGCAGTTCTTC
CDR3 protein: CASTPVTTSTLSEQFF

V gene: TRBV5-5
clone size: NA
J gene: TRBJ2-7
D gene: NA
CDR3 DNA: TGTGCCAGCAGCTTGGTCTGGGGGTACGAGCAGTACTTC
CDR3 protein: CASSLVWGYEQYF

V gene: TRBV30
clone size: NA
J gene: TRBJ1-5
D gene: NA
CDR3 DNA: TGTGCCTGGAGTGTAGAATCGGGGGGTCAGCCCCAGCATTTT
CDR3 protein: CAWSVESGGQPQHF

V gene: TRBV11-2
clone size: NA
J gene: TRBJ2-3
D gene: TRBD2
CDR3 DNA: TGTGCCAGCAGCTTAAATGTGGCGGGAGGGCCGTATTTT
CDR3 protein: CASSLNVAGGPYF

V gene: TRBV7-2
clone size: NA
J gene: TRBJ2-2
D gene: NA
CDR3 DNA: TGTGCCAGCAGCTTAGCGGGGGTGAACACCGGGGAGCTGTTTTTT
CDR3 protein: CASSLAGVNTGELFF

V gene: TRBV27
clone size: many
J gene: TRBJ2-1
D gene: NA
CDR3 DNA: TGTGCCAGCAGCATGGGGGCTGCCTTCGTCTCCTACAATGAGCAGTTCTTC
CDR3 protein: CASSMGAAFVSYNEQFF